The 24 T cell receptor beta chains below come from one sample, sequenced in a study of blood T cell repertoires in COVID-19. Sequencing was performed with immunoSEQ multiplex PCR; in TCRdb, only in-frame clones are kept and a portion is missing. Among more than 150,000 clones listed, nearly 85% were seen once. Sequenced: peripheral blood. Source of these receptors: a woman aged 25-40 years with acute or convalescent COVID-19.

The V and J genes are TRBV19 and TRBJ2-3; no firm D call. Germline V gene data show CDR1 as LNHDA and CDR2 as SQIVND (reference sequence). The CDR3 runs to 16 residues. V was cut by 6 bases and J by 2 bases, with 18 bases left in between. The CDR3 spells CASSRYLSSSTDTQYF. The CDR3 DNA follows: TGTGCCAGTAGCCGTTATCTTAGCTCATCCACAGATACGCAGTATTTT.

This rearrangement joins TRBV5-1 to TRBJ1-1, with no clear D. V lost 0 bases and J lost 7, with 13 bases in between. CDR3 length: 14 amino acids. The germline V gene has CDR1 SGHRS and CDR2 YFSETQ. CDR3 amino acids: CASSLEAVSFEAFF. The CDR3 nucleotides read TGCGCCAGCAGCTTGGAAGCGGTCTCATTTGAAGCTTTCTTT.

This clone came up once. This chain uses TRBV2 with TRBJ2-4, with D maybe TRBD2 (6 bases). V lost 3 bases and J 8 bases, leaving 8 bases between the germline ends. The CDR3 totals 12 residues. Germline CDR1 is SNHLY and CDR2 is FYNNEI. CDR3 in amino acids: CASSEPGDIQYF. The CDR3 coding sequence is TGTGCCAGCAGTGAGCCGGGGGACATTCAGTACTTC. Complete variable domain (other parts from reference TRBV2 and TRBJ2-4): EPEVTQTPSHQVTQMGQEVILRCVPISNHLYFYWYRQILGQKVEFLVSFYNNEISEKSEIFDDQFSVERPDGSNFTLKIRSTKLEDSAMYFCASSEPGDIQYFGAGTRLSVL.

This clone has a handful of counts. The chain links TRBV4-2 to TRBJ2-7; 7 nucleotides match TRBD2. CDR1 LGHNA and CDR2 YNFKEQ come from the germline V gene. V was pared by 1 base and J by 4 bases, with 4 bases of the junction left unmatched. CDR3 size: 14 residues. This chain's CDR3 is CASSQVVGGYEQYF. Written as DNA, the CDR3 is TGTGCCAGCAGCCAAGTTGTGGGAGGGTACGAGCAGTACTTC.

In the case of this clone: Here the CDR3 omits its conserved ending phenylalanine or tryptophan, so a read error is the likely source. The DNA is left out, because the CDR3 cannot be placed on it with certainty; the CDR3 is given as TCRdb lists it. The chain uses TRBV10-1 and TRBJ1-4. Germline V CDR1 and CDR2: WNHNN, SYGVQD (reference sequence). Inclusive of both ends, the CDR3 amounts to 8 amino acids. CDR3 in amino acids: CAGSLGVD.

The rearrangement joins TRBV11-2 to TRBJ2-1; 14 bases line up with TRBD2. This CDR3 region has 18 residues. The junction had 12 bases not matched to a gene; V was cut back by 6 bases and J by 5 bases. Germline-derived CDR1 and CDR2 are SGHAT and FQNNGV. CDR3 in DNA: TGTGCCAGCAGTAACCAGGGGACTAGCGGGAGACGGGACAATGAGCAGTTCTTC. It codes for CASSNQGTSGRRDNEQFF.

The V call is TRBV6-4, the J call TRBJ2-1; the D gene is possibly TRBD2 (6 bases). V lost 6 bases and J 2 bases, leaving 14 bases between the germline ends. Germline V CDR1 and CDR2: MRHNA, SNTAGT. This CDR3 has 15 residues. The CDR3 DNA follows: TGTGCCAGCAGCCCGGAACGGGAGACCTACAATGAGCAGTTCTTC. Translation: CASSPERETYNEQFF.

In its sample, this clone was seen a few times. The chain uses TRBV3-1 (or the pseudogene TRBV3-2) and TRBJ1-4; D is unclear. V lost 4 bases to trimming and J lost 4 bases, with 10 bases between them. The V gene's germline CDR1 is LGHDT and CDR2 YNNKEL (reference sequence). The CDR3 length is 14 residues. The CDR3 DNA follows: TGTGCCAGCAGCCGTATGGCCAGTAATGAAAAACTGTTTTTT. Translation: CASSRMASNEKLFF.

The chain combines TRBV12-1 with TRBJ1-2. TRBV12-1 is noted as a pseudogene. The CDR3 spans 9 residues. The CDR3 region is CASSVGYTF. The CDR3 coding sequence is TGTGCCAGCAGCGTAGGCTACACCTTC.

V usage is TRBV11-2 and J usage is TRBJ1-6; no clear D gene. CDR3 size: 16 residues. Germline CDR1 SGHAT, CDR2 FQNNGV. Trimming left V 1 base short and J 3 bases short, with 10 bases between. In nucleotides, the CDR3 is TGTGCCAGCAGCTTAGCACGGGGTTTCTATAATTCACCCCTCCACTTT. Amino acid sequence: CASSLARGFYNSPLHF.

The chain employs TRBV6-5 and TRBJ1-1, with unresolved D. V lost 3 bases and J lost 0, with 11 bases in between. The germline gives CDR1 MNHEY, CDR2 SVGAGI. This CDR3 comprises 15 residues. The CDR3 protein is CASSYMGRMNTEAFF. The CDR3 nucleotides are TGTGCCAGCAGTTATATGGGCAGAATGAACACTGAAGCTTTCTTT.

The J gene is TRBJ1-2, the V gene TRBV5-1; possibly TRBD1 for D (5 bases). This CDR3 is built from 18 residues. CDR1 and CDR2 from the germline V gene are SGHRS and YFSETQ. The V and J ends lost 3 bases and 5 bases respectively, with 26 bases between them. The CDR3 here is CASSSGGTMDRYLYGYTF. The CDR3 region has the DNA TGCGCCAGCAGCTCGGGAGGGACGATGGACCGTTACCTTTATGGCTACACCTTC.

The chain is built from TRBV5-1 and TRBJ2-3; 10 bases are shared with TRBD1. This CDR3 is 14 amino acids long. Trimming cost V 4 bases and J 4 bases; bases outside gene matches: 3. Germline lookup yields CDR1 SGHRS and CDR2 YFSETQ. CDR3 amino acids: CASSLGTGADTQYF. The CDR3 coding sequence is TGCGCCAGCAGCCTCGGGACAGGGGCAGATACGCAGTATTTT.

This CDR3 reads CASSRVYNEQFF. The CDR3 nucleotides are TGTGCCAGCAGTCGTGTATACAATGAGCAGTTCTTC. The rearrangement links TRBV6-5 to TRBJ2-1; D is unclear. Germline V gene sequence: CDR1 MNHEY, CDR2 SVGAGI. V gave up 5 bases and J gave up 4 bases, with 6 bases separating them. The CDR3 runs 12 residues.

The V and J genes are TRBV6-1 and TRBJ1-5; tentatively, D is TRBD1 (6 bases). Looked up from germline, CDR1 is MNHNS and CDR2 is SASEGT. The CDR3 is 15 amino acids. Trimming left V 0 bases short and J 6 bases short, with 12 bases between. Written as DNA, the CDR3 is TGTGCCAGCAGTGAAGCTCAGGGGTCTAGTCAGCCCCAGCATTTT. It translates to CASSEAQGSSQPQHF.

This chain uses TRBV5-1 with TRBJ2-3; 11 bases align to TRBD2. The CDR3 spans 15 residues. With V trimmed by 4 bases and J by 7 bases, 8 bases remained unmatched. Germline CDR1 reads SGHRS; CDR2 reads YFSETQ. The CDR3 sequence: CASSPVGTSGNTQYF. DNA of the CDR3: TGCGCCAGCAGCCCGGTGGGGACTAGCGGTAATACGCAGTATTTT. The complete variable domain, with remaining parts taken from reference TRBV5-1 and TRBJ2-3, reads KAGVTQTPRYLIKTRGQQVTLSCSPISGHRSVSWYQQTPGQGLQFLFEYFSETQRNKGNFPGRFSGRQFSNSRSEMNVSTLELGDSALYLCASSPVGTSGNTQYFGPGTRLTVL.

The chain employs TRBV18 and TRBJ1-3, with D unresolved. V shed 2 bases and J shed 0 bases, with 8 bases lying between them. Germline CDR1 reads KGHSH; CDR2 reads LQKENI. CDR3 size: 15 residues. In nucleotides, the CDR3 is TGTGCCAGCTCACCAGTCAGGTTCTCTGGAAACACCATATATTTT. Translated: CASSPVRFSGNTIYF.

The chain couples TRBV19 to TRBJ1-2; D not certain. V was clipped by 5 bases and J by 4 bases, with 14 bases between them. Per germline, CDR1 LNHDA and CDR2 SQIVND (reference sequence). The CDR3 extends over 14 amino acids. The CDR3 nucleotides read TGTGCCAGTAGTGCTTCCGGGAGATTCTATGGCTACACCTTC. Its protein product is CASSASGRFYGYTF.

The sample holds many counts of this clone. This rearrangement joins TRBV5-1 to TRBJ1-2; tentatively, D is TRBD1 (5 bases). The CDR3 length is 17 residues. Germline assignment: CDR1 SGHRS and CDR2 YFSETQ. V lost 0 bases to trimming and J lost 0 bases, with 15 bases between them. The CDR3, as DNA: TGCGCCAGCAGCTTGGAGCCACAGGTCTCCTCTAACTATGGCTACACCTTC. Residues: CASSLEPQVSSNYGYTF.

Notes on this clone: One junction end does not reproduce the germline sequence, and a read error may be involved. This rearrangement joins TRBV6-1 to TRBJ2-1; TRBD2 is a possible D gene (5 bases). The V gene's germline CDR1 is MNHNS and CDR2 SASEGT. This CDR3 has 14 residues. The CDR3 sequence is CASSQAVRYNEQFF. CDR3 bases: TGTGCCAGCAGTCAAGCGGTTAGATACAATGAGCAGTTCTTC.

This chain connects TRBV27 to TRBJ2-1, with 9 bases that match TRBD2. Germline CDR1 is MNHEY and CDR2 is SMNVEV (reference sequence). V was clipped by 3 bases and J by 8 bases; unmatched bases: 5. The CDR3 spans 14 residues. The CDR3 sequence: CASSFSGSSDEQFF. CDR3 nucleotide sequence: TGTGCCAGCAGTTTTAGCGGGAGTAGCGATGAGCAGTTCTTC.

The chain is built from TRBV7-9 and TRBJ2-1; tentative D call: TRBD1 (5 bases). The CDR3 has 13 amino acids. From germline, CDR1 is SEHNR and CDR2 FQNEAQ (reference sequence). V lost 2 bases and J lost 5, with 7 bases in between. The CDR3: CASSLMGHNEQFF. The CDR3 coding sequence is TGTGCCAGCAGCTTAATGGGGCACAATGAGCAGTTCTTC. The full variable domain, completed using reference TRBV7-9 and TRBJ2-1, is DTGVSQNPRHKITKRGQNVTFRCDPISEHNRLYWYRQTLGQGPEFLTYFQNEAQLEKSRLLSDRFSAERPKGSFSTLEIQRTEQGDSAMYLCASSLMGHNEQFFGPGTRLTVL.

V usage is TRBV19 and J usage is TRBJ2-4; 7 nucleotides match TRBD1. Germline CDR1 and CDR2: LNHDA and SQIVND (reference sequence). The length of the CDR3 is 14 residues. Trimming took 2 bases from V and 9 from J; bases not matched to a gene: 7. CDR3 sequence: CASSIRDREVIQYF. The DNA of the CDR3 is TGTGCCAGTAGTATAAGGGACAGAGAGGTCATTCAGTACTTC.

The V and J genes are TRBV5-5 and TRBJ1-1; 9 bases are shared with TRBD1. Per the germline V gene, CDR1 is SGHKS and CDR2 is YYEKEE (reference sequence). The CDR3 consists of 15 residues. The ends lost 4 bases at V and 4 bases at J; junction bases unmatched: 8. The chain's CDR3 is CASSGGTGRGTEAFF. The CDR3, as DNA: TGTGCCAGCAGCGGGGGGACAGGGCGGGGCACTGAAGCTTTCTTT.